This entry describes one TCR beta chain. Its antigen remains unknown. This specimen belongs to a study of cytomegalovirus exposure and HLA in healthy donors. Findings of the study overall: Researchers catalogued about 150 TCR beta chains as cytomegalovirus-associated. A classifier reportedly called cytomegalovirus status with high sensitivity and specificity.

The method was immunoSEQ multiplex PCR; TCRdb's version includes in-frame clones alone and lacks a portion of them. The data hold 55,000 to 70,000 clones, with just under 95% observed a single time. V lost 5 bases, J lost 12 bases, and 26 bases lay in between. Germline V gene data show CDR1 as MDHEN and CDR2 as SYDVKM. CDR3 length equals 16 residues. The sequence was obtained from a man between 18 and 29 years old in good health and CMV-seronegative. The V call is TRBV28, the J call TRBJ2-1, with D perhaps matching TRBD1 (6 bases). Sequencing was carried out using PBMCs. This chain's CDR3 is CASSQWTDRELAAQFF. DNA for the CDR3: TGTGCCAGCAGTCAATGGACGGACAGAGAGTTGGCCGCGCAGTTCTTC.